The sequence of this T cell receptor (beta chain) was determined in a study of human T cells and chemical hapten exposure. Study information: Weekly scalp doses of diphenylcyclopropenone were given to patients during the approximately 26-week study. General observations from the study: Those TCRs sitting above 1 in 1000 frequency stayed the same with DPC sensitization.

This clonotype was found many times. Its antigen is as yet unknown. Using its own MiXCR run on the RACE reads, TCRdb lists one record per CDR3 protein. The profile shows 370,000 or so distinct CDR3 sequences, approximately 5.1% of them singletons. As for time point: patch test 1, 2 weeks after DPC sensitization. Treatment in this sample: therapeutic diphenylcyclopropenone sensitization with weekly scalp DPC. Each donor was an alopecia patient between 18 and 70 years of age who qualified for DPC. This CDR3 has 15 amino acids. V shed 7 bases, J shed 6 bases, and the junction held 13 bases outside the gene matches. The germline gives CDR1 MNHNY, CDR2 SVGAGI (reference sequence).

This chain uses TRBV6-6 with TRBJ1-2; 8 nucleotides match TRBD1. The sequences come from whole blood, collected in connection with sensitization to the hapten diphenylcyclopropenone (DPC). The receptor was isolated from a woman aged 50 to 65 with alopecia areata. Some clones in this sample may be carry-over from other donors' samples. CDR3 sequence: CASTTGVKGADGYTF. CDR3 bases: TGTGCCAGCACGACAGGGGTAAAGGGGGCCGATGGCTACACCTTC.